This T cell receptor beta chain was retrieved from a study of T cell changes during pregnancy in multiple sclerosis. With 4 bases removed from V and 0 bases from J, the gap between germline ends came to 4 bases. Germline assignment: CDR1 LNHDA and CDR2 SQIVND (reference sequence). CDR3 size: 13 residues. The assay was immunoSEQ multiplex PCR, and TCRdb's table has in-frame clones only and misses some. The profile shows about 44,000 clones, about 95% of them singletons. Sample: peripheral blood, taken in the second trimester of pregnancy. This sequence originates from a female donor with multiple sclerosis, enrolled in a pregnancy study. This chain joins TRBV19 and TRBJ1-5; no definite D call. The CDR3 sequence is CASSTHSNQPQHF. Written as DNA, the CDR3 is TGTGCCAGTAGTACCCATAGCAATCAGCCCCAGCATTTT.